What follows are 7 T cell receptor beta chains derived from one specimen sequenced in a study of shared clonotypes between healthy human individuals. Repertoires were generated with immunoSEQ multiplex PCR, while TCRdb's copy carries only in-frame clones and drops some. The table lists about 2 million clones, approximately 94% of them singletons. CD45RO-negative, CCR7-positively selected cells formed the naive CD8 fraction, excluding terminally differentiated effector memory CD45RA+ cells. The sequencing input was naive CD8+ T cells sorted from blood. These TCRs come from a man between 18 and 35 years old in good health.

The chain combines TRBV9 with TRBJ1-2; D gene ambiguous. V dropped 0 bases and J dropped 2 bases, with 11 bases sitting between them. CDR3 length equals 15 residues. Germline CDR1 reads SGDLS; CDR2 reads YYNGEE. The CDR3 protein is CASSVEEEPNYGYTF. The CDR3 bases are TGTGCCAGCAGCGTAGAAGAGGAGCCCAACTATGGCTACACCTTC.

The chain recombines TRBV11-2 with TRBJ2-1, with 7 positions matching TRBD2. The trim removed 4 bases at V and 4 bases at J, leaving 13 bases unmatched. Looked up from germline, CDR1 is SGHAT and CDR2 is FQNNGV. CDR3 length equals 17 residues. The CDR3 DNA sequence: TGTGCCAGCAGCTCCACACTAGGAGCGGGGATGTACAATGAGCAGTTCTTC. Translating gives CASSSTLGAGMYNEQFF. Together with reference TRBV11-2 and TRBJ2-1, the CDR3 gives the full variable domain: EAGVAQSPRYKIIEKRQSVAFWCNPISGHATLYWYQQILGQGPKLLIQFQNNGVVDDSQLPKDRFSAERLKGVDSTLKIQPAKLEDSAVYLCASSSTLGAGMYNEQFFGPGTRLTVL.

The chain combines TRBV6-6 with TRBJ2-3; possibly TRBD1 for D (6 bases). Trimming shortened V by 8 bases and J by 6 bases, and 18 bases separated the two germline ends. This CDR3 region has 14 residues. Per the germline V gene, CDR1 is MNHNY and CDR2 is SVGAGI (reference sequence). The CDR3: CASRDGQSGDTQYF. The CDR3 bases are TGTGCCAGCCGGGACGGACAGAGTGGCGATACGCAGTATTTT.

The chain employs TRBV6-5 and TRBJ1-5; 7 bases are a match to TRBD1. Germline CDR1 MNHEY, CDR2 SVGAGI. The CDR3 is 14 residues long. After removal of 6 bases from V and 3 bases from J, the junction contained 5 bases not matched to a gene. CDR3 nucleotides: TGTGCCAGCAGGGCCGGGACAGACAATCAGCCCCAGCATTTT. This translates into CASRAGTDNQPQHF.

In its sample, this clone was seen once. The chain is built from TRBV19 and TRBJ2-7; the D is unclear. This CDR3 spans 15 amino acids. Germline V lookup: CDR1 LNHDA, CDR2 SQIVND (reference sequence). Trimming stripped 5 bases from V and 5 bases from J, with 19 bases between. This CDR3 is CASSPLEGVMDEQYF. CDR3 bases: TGTGCCAGTAGTCCTCTGGAAGGAGTTATGGACGAGCAGTACTTC.

This sequence joins TRBV2 and TRBJ2-7; possibly TRBD2 for D (5 bases). CDR3 length: 14 residues. V lost 6 bases and J lost 2, with 14 bases in between. The germline V gene has CDR1 SNHLY and CDR2 FYNNEI. This chain's CDR3 is CASSTQTGAYEQYF. The CDR3 DNA follows: TGTGCCAGCAGCACGCAGACCGGGGCCTACGAGCAGTACTTC.

The gene calls are TRBV27 and TRBJ2-1; 14 nucleotides line up with TRBD2. This CDR3 comprises 16 residues. Germline lookup yields CDR1 MNHEY and CDR2 SMNVEV (reference sequence). The trim removed 4 bases at V and 9 bases at J, leaving 8 bases unmatched. Here the CDR3 DNA reads TGTGCCAGCAGTTGGGGACTAGCGGGAGCCACCGGTGAGCAGTTCTTC. Translated: CASSWGLAGATGEQFF.